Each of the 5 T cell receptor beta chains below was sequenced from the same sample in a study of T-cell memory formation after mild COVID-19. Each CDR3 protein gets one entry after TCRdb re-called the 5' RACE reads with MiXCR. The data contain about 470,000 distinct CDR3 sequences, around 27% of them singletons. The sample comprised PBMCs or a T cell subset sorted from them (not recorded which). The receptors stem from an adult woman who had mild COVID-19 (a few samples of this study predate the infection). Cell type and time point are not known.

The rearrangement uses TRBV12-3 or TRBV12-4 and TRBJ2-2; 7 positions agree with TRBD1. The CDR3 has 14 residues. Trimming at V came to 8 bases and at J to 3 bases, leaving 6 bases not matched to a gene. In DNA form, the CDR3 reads TGTGCCAGCGGGGACAGCGGTCACACCGGGGAGCTGTTTTTT. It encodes CASGDSGHTGELFF.

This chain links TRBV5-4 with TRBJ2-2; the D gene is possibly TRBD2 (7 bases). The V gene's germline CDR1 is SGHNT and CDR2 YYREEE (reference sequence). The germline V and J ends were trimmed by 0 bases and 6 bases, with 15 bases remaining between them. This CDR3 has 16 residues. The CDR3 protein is CASSLEGAGAAGELFF. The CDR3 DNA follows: TGTGCCAGCAGCTTGGAAGGTGCGGGGGCTGCCGGGGAGCTGTTTTTT.

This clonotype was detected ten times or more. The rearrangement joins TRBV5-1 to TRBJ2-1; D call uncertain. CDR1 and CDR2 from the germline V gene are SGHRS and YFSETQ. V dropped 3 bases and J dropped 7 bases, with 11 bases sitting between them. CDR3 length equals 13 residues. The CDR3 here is CASSSTGPNEQFF. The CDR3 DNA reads TGCGCCAGCAGCTCGACGGGTCCTAATGAGCAGTTCTTC.

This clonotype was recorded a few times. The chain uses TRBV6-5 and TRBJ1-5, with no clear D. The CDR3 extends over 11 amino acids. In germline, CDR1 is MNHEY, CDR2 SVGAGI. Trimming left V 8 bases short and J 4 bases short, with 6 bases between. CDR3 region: CASGSNQPQHF. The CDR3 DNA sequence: TGTGCCAGCGGGTCTAATCAGCCCCAGCATTTT.

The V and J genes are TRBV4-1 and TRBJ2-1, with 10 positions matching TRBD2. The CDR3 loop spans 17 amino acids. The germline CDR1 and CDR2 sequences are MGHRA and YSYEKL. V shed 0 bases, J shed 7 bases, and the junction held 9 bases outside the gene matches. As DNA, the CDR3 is TGCGCCAGCAGCCAAGATCGAGGTAGCGGGAGGAAGAATGAGCAGTTCTTC. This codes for CASSQDRGSGRKNEQFF.